A single sample gave rise to the 7 T cell receptor beta chains below, sequenced in a study of early T cells in non-severe SARS-CoV-2 infection. One entry per CDR3 protein results from TCRdb running MiXCR on the 5' RACE reads. Of over 50,000 distinct CDR3 sequences in the sample, roughly 8% were seen once. The sample comprised whole blood. These receptors all come from an adult who was a healthcare worker with PCR-confirmed SARS-CoV-2 infection or an uninfected control (not recorded which).

This rearrangement joins TRBV20-1 to TRBJ2-7; a possible D gene is TRBD2 (6 bases). The CDR3 extends over 13 amino acids. Germline-derived CDR1 and CDR2 are DFQATT and SNEGSKA (reference sequence). V lost 5 bases to trimming and J lost 4 bases, with 15 bases between them. This chain's CDR3 is CSARETSRYEQYF. The CDR3 DNA reads as TGCAGTGCTCGGGAGACATCCCGGTACGAGCAGTACTTC.

This chain connects TRBV11-2 to TRBJ2-5; 10 nucleotides line up with TRBD2. V lost 5 bases and J lost 4; bases outside the gene matches: 10. The CDR3 runs 16 residues. The germline CDR1 and CDR2 sequences are SGHAT and FQNNGV. The CDR3 loop is CASSPQAGGGRETQYF. The DNA of the CDR3 is TGTGCCAGCAGCCCGCAAGCGGGAGGGGGTCGAGAGACCCAGTACTTC.

This clonotype was seen at least ten times. The gene calls are TRBV11-2 and TRBJ1-2; 9 positions match TRBD1. Trimming took 4 bases from V and 7 from J; bases not matched to a gene: 10. The CDR3 has 15 residues. Germline CDR1 SGHAT, CDR2 FQNNGV. DNA of the CDR3: TGTGCCAGCAGCTCCCGGGACAGGGATTCGGGTGGCTACACCTTC. This translates into CASSSRDRDSGGYTF.

This clonotype was found many times. The chain's CDR3 is CASSLATSGSYNEQFF. The CDR3 DNA follows: TGTGCCAGCAGCTTAGCTACTAGCGGGAGCTACAATGAGCAGTTCTTC. J is TRBJ2-1 and V is TRBV7-9; TRBD2 matches 11 bases. The CDR3 covers 16 residues. V trimming: 0 bases; J trimming: 3 bases; junction bases outside the gene matches: 1. Germline lookup yields CDR1 SEHNR and CDR2 FQNEAQ (reference sequence).

This clonotype was detected many times. The CDR3 sequence: CSARINGGAGAGYTF. In nucleotides, the CDR3 is TGCAGTGCTAGGATAAATGGTGGGGCAGGGGCTGGCTACACCTTC. The chain recombines TRBV20-1 with TRBJ1-2; possibly TRBD1 for D (6 bases). The CDR3 totals 15 residues. Per germline, CDR1 DFQATT and CDR2 SNEGSKA (reference sequence). The V end was cut by 3 bases, the J end by 7 bases, with 21 bases between.

This clonotype was detected only a few times. The rearrangement joins TRBV12-3 or TRBV12-4 to TRBJ2-1; D might be TRBD1 (5 bases). The ends were cut back, 5 bases at V and 0 bases at J, with 11 bases in the middle. There are 15 residues in the CDR3. The CDR3, as DNA: TGTGCCAGCAGTCAGGGATGGCTCTCCTACAATGAGCAGTTCTTC. This codes for CASSQGWLSYNEQFF.

The chain combines TRBV2 with TRBJ1-3; no definite D call. Germline lookup yields CDR1 SNHLY and CDR2 FYNNEI. With 8 bases removed from V and 0 bases from J, the gap between germline ends came to 5 bases. The CDR3 consists of 12 residues. CDR3 sequence (DNA): TGTGCCAGCGCAATCTCTGGAAACACCATATATTTT. Translating gives CASAISGNTIYF.